One sample yielded the 13 T cell receptor beta chains listed below, sequenced in a study of coeliac disease. The assay was immunoSEQ multiplex PCR, and TCRdb's table has in-frame clones only and misses some. The data hold 5,400 or so clones, with approximately 50% observed a single time. Sequencing input: intraepithelial lymphocytes from the gut. Receptor source: a woman aged 30 to 39 with active celiac disease.

The rearrangement joins TRBV28 to TRBJ2-3; no firm D call. Germline-derived CDR1 and CDR2 are MDHEN and SYDVKM. The V and J ends lost 4 bases and 5 bases respectively, with 4 bases between them. This CDR3 region has 11 residues. The DNA of the CDR3 is TGTGCCAGCAGTTACTTAGATACGCAGTATTTT. It encodes CASSYLDTQYF.

The chain employs TRBV28 and TRBJ1-2, with D unresolved. This CDR3 has 12 amino acids. Germline assignment: CDR1 MDHEN and CDR2 SYDVKM. V lost 6 bases to trimming and J lost 8 bases, with 13 bases between them. In DNA, the CDR3 is TGTGCCAGCAGCTCCCCGGTGTACGGCTACACCTTC. Translation: CASSSPVYGYTF.

This chain links TRBV7-2 with TRBJ2-3; no firm D call. Trimming pared 2 bases from V and 3 bases from J, leaving 9 bases between. Germline CDR1 and CDR2: SGHTA and FQGNSA. This CDR3 is built from 14 residues. The CDR3 loop is CASSLMRSTDTQYF. The CDR3 DNA reads TGTGCCAGCAGCTTAATGCGCTCGACAGATACGCAGTATTTT.

CDR3 sequence reads: CASSEISEGRGTQYF. In DNA, the CDR3 is TGTGCCAGCAGTGAAATAAGTGAGGGCCGGGGGACCCAGTACTTC. V is TRBV6-1 and J is TRBJ2-5; D might be TRBD2 (5 bases). Germline values: CDR1 MNHNS, CDR2 SASEGT. The CDR3 sequence is 15 residues long. With 2 bases removed from V and 7 bases from J, the gap between germline ends came to 17 bases.

The chain combines TRBV4-3 with TRBJ2-1; the D gene is possibly TRBD2 (5 bases). This CDR3 spans 14 amino acids. Germline lookup yields CDR1 LGHNA and CDR2 YSLEER. With 6 bases removed from V and 5 bases from J, the gap between germline ends came to 14 bases. DNA of the CDR3: TGCGCCAGCAGTTTCGACTACTTGAACAATGAGCAGTTCTTC. It encodes CASSFDYLNNEQFF.

This clone turned up a few times. The V gene is TRBV6-5, the J gene TRBJ1-4; D uncertain. With 8 bases removed from V and 8 bases from J, the gap between germline ends came to 9 bases. CDR3 size: 11 residues. Germline lookup yields CDR1 MNHEY and CDR2 SVGAGI. DNA for the CDR3: TGTGCCAGCGGGCCCCGGGAAAAACTGTTTTTT. Protein product: CASGPREKLFF.

The rearrangement joins TRBV18 to TRBJ2-7; D might be TRBD2 (5 bases). Germline V gene data show CDR1 as KGHSH and CDR2 as LQKENI. The CDR3 has 14 residues. Trimming took off 3 bases at V and 5 bases at J, with 14 bases between the two ends. The CDR3, as DNA: TGTGCCAGCTCACCGGATAACGTGGGAGACGAGCAGTACTTC. Translating it yields CASSPDNVGDEQYF.

A few counts support this clone. The chain carries TRBV2 and TRBJ2-1, with a tentative D call TRBD2 (5 bases). Trimming left V 6 bases short and J 3 bases short, with 21 bases between. Per germline, CDR1 SNHLY and CDR2 FYNNEI. The CDR3 loop spans 17 amino acids. The CDR3 here is CASSGRTDSPFYNEQFF. The CDR3 DNA sequence: TGTGCCAGCAGCGGTCGAACGGACTCGCCCTTCTACAATGAGCAGTTCTTC.

The V and J genes are TRBV6-9 and TRBJ2-1; TRBD1 matches 12 bases. Germline CDR1 is MNHGY and CDR2 is SVAAGI. The CDR3 extends over 15 amino acids. J gave up 7 bases and V 6 bases, and 7 bases lay outside the gene matches. CDR3 coding DNA: TGTGCCAGCAGCCCCGGGACAGGGGGCACGAATGAGCAGTTCTTC. It yields the protein CASSPGTGGTNEQFF.

The chain uses TRBV5-4 and TRBJ1-4; maybe TRBD1 (5 bases). The CDR3 has 14 amino acids. Germline V gene lookup returns CDR1 SGHNT and CDR2 YYREEE (reference sequence). V lost 0 bases and J 6 bases, leaving 9 bases between the germline ends. CDR3 sequence (DNA): TGTGCCAGCAGCTTGGCCGGGGGTGATGAAAAACTGTTTTTT. This encodes CASSLAGGDEKLFF. Complete variable domain (other parts from reference TRBV5-4 and TRBJ1-4): ETGVTQSPTHLIKTRGQQVTLRCSSQSGHNTVSWYQQALGQGPQFIFQYYREEENGRGNFPPRFSGLQFPNYSSELNVNALELDDSALYLCASSLAGGDEKLFFGSGTQLSVL.

The chain joins TRBV5-6 to TRBJ1-3; TRBD1 is a possible D gene (6 bases). CDR3 length equals 16 residues. Germline CDR1 reads SGHDT; CDR2 reads YYEEEE. V lost 1 base to trimming and J lost 4 bases, with 15 bases between them. CDR3 region: CASSLIAGASGNTIYF. CDR3 nucleotide sequence: TGTGCCAGCAGCTTGATCGCAGGGGCCTCCGGAAACACCATATATTTT. Complete variable domain (other parts from reference TRBV5-6 and TRBJ1-3): DAGVTQSPTHLIKTRGQQVTLRCSPKSGHDTVSWYQQALGQGPQFIFQYYEEEERQRGNFPDRFSGHQFPNYSSELNVNALLLGDSALYLCASSLIAGASGNTIYFGEGSWLTVV.

The J gene is TRBJ2-3, the V gene TRBV9; D may be TRBD2 (7 bases). The CDR3 is 15 residues long. Per germline, CDR1 SGDLS and CDR2 YYNGEE. The V end was cut by 5 bases, the J end by 4 bases, with 17 bases between. In nucleotides, the CDR3 is TGTGCCAGCAGTCGCGGGGGCCGGGGGGCAGATACGCAGTATTTT. It is translated as CASSRGGRGADTQYF. Drawing the rest from reference TRBV9 and TRBJ2-3, the complete variable domain is DSGVTQTPKHLITATGQRVTLRCSPRSGDLSVYWYQQSLDQGLQFLIQYYNGEERAKGNILERFSAQQFPDLHSELNLSSLELGDSALYFCASSRGGRGADTQYFGPGTRLTVL.

The chain employs TRBV5-1 and TRBJ1-1; D is possibly TRBD1 (5 bases). There are 15 residues in the CDR3. CDR1 SGHRS and CDR2 YFSETQ come from the germline V gene. V was clipped by 0 bases and J by 0 bases, with 9 bases between them. CDR3 bases: TGCGCCAGCAGCTTGGCTCAGGGTATGAACACTGAAGCTTTCTTT. The encoded protein is CASSLAQGMNTEAFF.